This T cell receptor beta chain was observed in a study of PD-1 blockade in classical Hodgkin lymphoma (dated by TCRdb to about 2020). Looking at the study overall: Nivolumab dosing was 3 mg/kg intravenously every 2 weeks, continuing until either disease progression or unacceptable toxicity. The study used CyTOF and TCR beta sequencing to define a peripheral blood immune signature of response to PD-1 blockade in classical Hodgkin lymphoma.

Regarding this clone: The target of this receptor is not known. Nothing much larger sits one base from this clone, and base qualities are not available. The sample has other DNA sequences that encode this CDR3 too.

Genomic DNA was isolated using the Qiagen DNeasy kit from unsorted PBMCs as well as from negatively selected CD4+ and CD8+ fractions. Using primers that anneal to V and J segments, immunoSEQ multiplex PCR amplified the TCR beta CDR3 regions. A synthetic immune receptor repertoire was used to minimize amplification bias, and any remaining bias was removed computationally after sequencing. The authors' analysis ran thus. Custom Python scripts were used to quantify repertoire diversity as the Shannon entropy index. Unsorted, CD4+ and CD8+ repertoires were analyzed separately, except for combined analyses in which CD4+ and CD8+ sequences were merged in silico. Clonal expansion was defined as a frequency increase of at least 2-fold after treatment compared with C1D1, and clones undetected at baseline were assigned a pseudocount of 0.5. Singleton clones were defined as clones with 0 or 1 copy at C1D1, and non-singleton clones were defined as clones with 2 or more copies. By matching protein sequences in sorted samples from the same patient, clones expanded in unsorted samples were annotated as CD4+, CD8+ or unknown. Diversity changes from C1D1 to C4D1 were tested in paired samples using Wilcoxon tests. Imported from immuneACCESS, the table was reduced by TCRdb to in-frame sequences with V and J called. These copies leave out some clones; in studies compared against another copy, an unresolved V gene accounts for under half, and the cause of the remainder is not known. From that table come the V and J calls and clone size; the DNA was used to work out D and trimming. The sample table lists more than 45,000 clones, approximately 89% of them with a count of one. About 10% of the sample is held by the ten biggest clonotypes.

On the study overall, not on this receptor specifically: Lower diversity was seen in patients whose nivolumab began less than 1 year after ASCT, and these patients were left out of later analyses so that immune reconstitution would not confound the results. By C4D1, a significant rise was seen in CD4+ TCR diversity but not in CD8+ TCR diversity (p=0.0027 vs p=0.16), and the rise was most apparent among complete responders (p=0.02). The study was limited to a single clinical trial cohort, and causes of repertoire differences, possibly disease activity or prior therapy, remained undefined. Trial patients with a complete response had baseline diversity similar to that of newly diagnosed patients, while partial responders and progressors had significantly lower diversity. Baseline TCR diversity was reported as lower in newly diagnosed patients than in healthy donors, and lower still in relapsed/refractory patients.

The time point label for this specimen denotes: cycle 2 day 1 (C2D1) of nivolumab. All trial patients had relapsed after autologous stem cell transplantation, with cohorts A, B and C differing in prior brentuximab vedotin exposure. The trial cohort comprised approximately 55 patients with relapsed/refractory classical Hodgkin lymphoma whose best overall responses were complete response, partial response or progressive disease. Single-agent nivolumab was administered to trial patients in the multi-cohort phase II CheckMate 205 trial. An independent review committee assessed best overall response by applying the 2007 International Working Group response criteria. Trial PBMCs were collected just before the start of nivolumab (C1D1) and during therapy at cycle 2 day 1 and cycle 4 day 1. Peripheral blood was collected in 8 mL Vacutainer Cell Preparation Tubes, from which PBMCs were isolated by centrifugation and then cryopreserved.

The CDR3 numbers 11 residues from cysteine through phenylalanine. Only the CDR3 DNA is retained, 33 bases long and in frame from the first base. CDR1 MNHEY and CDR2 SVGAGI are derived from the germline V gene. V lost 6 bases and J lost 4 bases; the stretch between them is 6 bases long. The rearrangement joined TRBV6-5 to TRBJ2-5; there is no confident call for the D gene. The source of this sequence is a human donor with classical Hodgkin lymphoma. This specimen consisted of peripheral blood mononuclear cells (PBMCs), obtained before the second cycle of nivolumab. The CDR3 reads CASSTRETQYF. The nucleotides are TGTGCCAGCAGCACACGAGAGACCCAGTACTTC.